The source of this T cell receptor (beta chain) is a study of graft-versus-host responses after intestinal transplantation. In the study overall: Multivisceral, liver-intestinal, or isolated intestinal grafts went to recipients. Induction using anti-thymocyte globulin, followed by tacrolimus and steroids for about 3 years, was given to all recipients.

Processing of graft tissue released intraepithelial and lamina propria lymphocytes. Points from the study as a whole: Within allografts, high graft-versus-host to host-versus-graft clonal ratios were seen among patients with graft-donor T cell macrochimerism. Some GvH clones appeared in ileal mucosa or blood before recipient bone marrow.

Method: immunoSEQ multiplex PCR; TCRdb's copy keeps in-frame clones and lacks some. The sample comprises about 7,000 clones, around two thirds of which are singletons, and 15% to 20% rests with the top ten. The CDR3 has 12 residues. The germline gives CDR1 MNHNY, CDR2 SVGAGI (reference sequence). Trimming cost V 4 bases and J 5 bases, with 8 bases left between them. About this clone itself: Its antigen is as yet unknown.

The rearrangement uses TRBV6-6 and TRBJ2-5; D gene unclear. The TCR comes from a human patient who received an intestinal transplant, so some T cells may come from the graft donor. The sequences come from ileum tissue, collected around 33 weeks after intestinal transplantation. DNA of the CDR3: TGTGCCAGCAGTTTGGGCCACGAGACCCAGTACTTC. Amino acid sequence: CASSLGHETQYF.